This TCR beta chain derives from a study of blood T cells in healthy people across ages. The CDR3 loop spans 14 amino acids. Trimming took off 7 bases at V and 2 bases at J, with 11 bases between the two ends. Germline assignment: CDR1 WNHNN and CDR2 SYGVQD (reference sequence). Next came a second PCR, run for about 6 to 12 cycles, which used a sample-barcoded 5' primer along with a J-beta primer mix. TCRdb fed the 5' RACE reads into MiXCR, producing one record per CDR3 protein. The sample carries about 400,000 distinct CDR3 sequences, roughly half recorded once. The rearrangement links TRBV10-1 to TRBJ2-2; weak D call: TRBD1 (6 bases). The sample was blood. This TCR was sampled from a man in his 60s in good health. CDR3 sequence: CASKGHLNTGELFF. The DNA for the CDR3 is TGCGCCAGCAAGGGACACCTAAACACCGGGGAGCTGTTTTTT.